The entry below gives a single T cell receptor beta chain sequence along with its context. The target of this receptor is not known. Qualities for individual bases were not recorded, and no much larger clone is one base off. Taken with the paper, the label for time point translates to: about 28 days (+/-7) after the second vaccine dose. AZD1222 recipients whose second dose came at about 4 weeks and those whose second dose came at about 12 weeks were combined into one group, since spike-specific TCR depth and breadth did not differ between the two schedules. The vaccinee samples were drawn from two UK trials, COV001 and COV002, one of which was a single-blind randomized controlled phase 2/3 trial testing AZD1222 (ChAdOx1 nCoV-19) in healthy adults. For TCRbeta chain sequencing, PBMC samples were collected from trial participants at day 0 and at day 28 after the second dose. The sample is drawn from a study of T cell responses to AZD1222 COVID-19 vaccine (dated by TCRdb to the early 2020s). Some background on the complete study: TCR sequencing was performed for approximately 240 trial participants, of whom 200 to 210 were given two doses of AZD1222 and 26 were given two doses of MenACWY control vaccine. Trial participants were enrolled into age subgroups of 18-55, 56-69 and 70-plus years, which contained about 150, 27 and 61 TCR-sequenced participants, respectively. What the research found in general, with its limitations: Spike-specific TCR breadth and depth rose significantly after two AZD1222 doses compared with day 0 and with MenACWY recipients. Vaccine-associated CD4 TCRs spanned the whole spike protein, with dominant responses in regions 160-218 and 743-854. The 56-69-year group was small, and its depth increase did not reach significance, likely because of low power. Because no day 14 peak-response samples were available, repertoires were characterized only after the peak T cell response. Conclusions about previously exposed vaccinees are limited because only five or six AZD1222 recipients were SARS-CoV-2 seropositive at baseline. Participants were mostly white British, with more females than males. The authors suggested clonal diversity may have been underestimated. Reportedly, close to half of the unique spike-specific TCRs recognized epitopes lying outside the regions that are mutated in the B.1.351 and B.1.1.7 variants.

The CDR3 regions of human TCRbeta chains were analyzed by immunosequencing. The original pipeline was this. TCRs in the repertoires were compared against a reference library of SARS-CoV-2-specific TCRs that had been generated with the MIRA antigen-specificity platform. Breadth was defined as the fraction of unique TCRs that were SARS-CoV-2-associated. Depth was defined as the fraction of total T cells that were SARS-CoV-2-associated. Using the MIRA data, each spike-specific TCR was mapped to the spike region that the TCR reacts to and placed in a CD4 or CD8 class. Log10-transformed breadth and depth values were compared by one-way ANOVA with Sidak's multiple comparisons tests. This is the immuneACCESS table as TCRdb keeps it, with only in-frame sequences that have V and J called. A part of the clones is gone; compared with another copy, unresolved V genes explain less than half, and the rest is unexplained. That table gives V, J and clone size, and the DNA gave D and trimming. The sample records about 160,000 clones, about 90% of which are singletons. Clones ranked in the top ten supply less than 1.3% of the sample.

The cysteine opens and the phenylalanine closes a CDR3 of 14 amino acids. Only CDR3 DNA remains: 42 bases, in frame from the first base. CDR1 is given as LNHDA and CDR2 as SQIVND, both from the germline V gene (reference sequence). Unmatched junction bases come to 3, with V trimmed by 3 bases and J by 7 bases. This sequence originates from an adult who received the AZD1222 COVID-19 vaccine. The sequence links TRBV19 to TRBJ1-6, with 7 junctional bases fitting TRBD1. This specimen was peripheral blood, taken 28 days after the second AZD1222 dose. The sequence in DNA is TGTGCCAGTAGTATGGGGACAGCCAATTCACCCCTCCACTTT. It specifies CASSMGTANSPLHF.